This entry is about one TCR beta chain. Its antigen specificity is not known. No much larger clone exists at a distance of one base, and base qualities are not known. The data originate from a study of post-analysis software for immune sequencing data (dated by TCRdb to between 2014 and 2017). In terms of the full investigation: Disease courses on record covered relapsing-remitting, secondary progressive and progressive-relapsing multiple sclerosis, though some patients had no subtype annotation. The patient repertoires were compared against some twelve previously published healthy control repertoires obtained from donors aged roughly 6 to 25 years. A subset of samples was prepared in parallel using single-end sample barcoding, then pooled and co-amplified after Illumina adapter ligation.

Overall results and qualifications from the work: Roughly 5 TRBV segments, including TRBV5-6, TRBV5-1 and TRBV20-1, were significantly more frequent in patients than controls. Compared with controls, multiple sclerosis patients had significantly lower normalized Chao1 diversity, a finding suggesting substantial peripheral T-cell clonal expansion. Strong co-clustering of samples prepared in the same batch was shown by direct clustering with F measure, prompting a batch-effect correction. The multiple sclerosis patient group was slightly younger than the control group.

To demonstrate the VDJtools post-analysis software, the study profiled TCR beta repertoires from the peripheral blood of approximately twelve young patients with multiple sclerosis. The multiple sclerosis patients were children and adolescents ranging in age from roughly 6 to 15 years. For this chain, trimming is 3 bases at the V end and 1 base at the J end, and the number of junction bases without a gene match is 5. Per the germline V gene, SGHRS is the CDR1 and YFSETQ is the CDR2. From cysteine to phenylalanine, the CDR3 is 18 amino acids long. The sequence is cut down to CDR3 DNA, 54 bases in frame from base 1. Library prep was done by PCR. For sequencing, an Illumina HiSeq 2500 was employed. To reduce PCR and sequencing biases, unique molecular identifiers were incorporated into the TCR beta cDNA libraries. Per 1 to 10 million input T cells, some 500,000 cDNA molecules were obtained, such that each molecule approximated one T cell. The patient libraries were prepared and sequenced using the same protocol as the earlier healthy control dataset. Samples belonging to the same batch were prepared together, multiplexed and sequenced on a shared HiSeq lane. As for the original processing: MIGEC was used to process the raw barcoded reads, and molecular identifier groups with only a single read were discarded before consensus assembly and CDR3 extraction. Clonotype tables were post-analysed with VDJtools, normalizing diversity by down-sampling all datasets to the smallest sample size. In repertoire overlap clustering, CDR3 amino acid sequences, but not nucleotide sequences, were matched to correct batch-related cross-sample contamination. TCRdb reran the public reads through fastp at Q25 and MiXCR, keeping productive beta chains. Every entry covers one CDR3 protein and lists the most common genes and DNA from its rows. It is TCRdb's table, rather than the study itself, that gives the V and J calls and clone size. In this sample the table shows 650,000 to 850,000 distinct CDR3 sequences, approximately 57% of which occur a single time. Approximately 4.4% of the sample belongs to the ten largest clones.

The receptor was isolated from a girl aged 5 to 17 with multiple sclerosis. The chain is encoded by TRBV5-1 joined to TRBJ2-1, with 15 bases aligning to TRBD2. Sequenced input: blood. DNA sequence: TGCGCCAGCAGCTCGGGACTAGCGGGAGGCTTTTCCTACAATGAGCAGTTCTTC. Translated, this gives CASSSGLAGGFSYNEQFF.